This T cell receptor (beta chain) was documented in a study of blood T cell repertoires in COVID-19. Across the whole study: PBMCs, B-cell-depleted T cells, or T cells were the source of the cDNA or gDNA that made up the material.

Method: immunoSEQ multiplex PCR; TCRdb's copy keeps in-frame clones and lacks some. The sample contains under 200,000 clones, about 89% of which appear only once. Everyone who took part was about 18 to 89 years old, and they came from over 20 US areas. Membership in each cohort depended on participant-reported clinical history. Resolution of symptoms, clearance, or two negative PCRs was present in recovered Cohort 3 donors. This receptor was identified in a woman under 30 who had recovered from COVID-19. The sequenced sample consisted of PBMCs or T cells enriched from blood (not recorded which).

The CDR3 DNA reads as TGTGCCAGCAGACCTACTAGCGGGGGCACCGGGGAGCTGTTTTTT. This translates into CASRPTSGGTGELFF. The chain recombines TRBV6-2 or TRBV6-3 with TRBJ2-2; the match to TRBD2 covers 11 bases. Trimming cost V 6 bases and J 4 bases; bases outside gene matches: 4. CDR3 length: 15 amino acids. CDR1 and CDR2 (germline): MNHEY, SVGEGT.